A single sample is the source of the 5 T cell receptor beta chains below, sequenced in a study of T cells after yellow fever vaccination. TCRdb recomputed calls from the 5' RACE reads with MiXCR, one row per CDR3 protein. The table shows about 400,000 distinct CDR3 sequences, with around 6.4% occurring only once. The sequencing used PBMCs, collected 5 days after the yellow fever booster vaccination. The receptors come from a man between 25 and 39 years old who received the YFV17D yellow fever vaccine.

This clonotype appeared a few times. The chain links TRBV28 to TRBJ2-6; perhaps TRBD1 as D (5 bases). Per germline, CDR1 MDHEN and CDR2 SYDVKM. V dropped 2 bases and J dropped 1 base, with 12 bases sitting between them. The CDR3 extends over 17 amino acids. Written as DNA, the CDR3 is TGTGCCAGCAGTTTAGCGGACACTGGATCTGGGGCCAACGTCCTGACTTTC. The encoded protein is CASSLADTGSGANVLTF.

This clonotype was counted only a few times. The V call is TRBV20-1, the J call TRBJ2-3; TRBD1 matches 8 bases. The germline CDR1 and CDR2 sequences are DFQATT and SNEGSKA (reference sequence). V was pared by 1 base and J by 3 bases, with 6 bases of the junction left unmatched. The CDR3 extends over 15 amino acids. This chain's CDR3 is CSARGSQGATDTQYF. CDR3 sequence (DNA): TGCAGTGCTAGAGGGTCCCAGGGGGCGACAGATACGCAGTATTTT.

The gene calls are TRBV18 and TRBJ1-1; D ambiguous. The CDR3 contains 14 residues. Germline CDR1 is KGHSH and CDR2 is LQKENI. Trimming shortened V by 3 bases and J by 3 bases, and 11 bases separated the two germline ends. This chain's CDR3 is CASSPRGSYTEAFF. In DNA, the CDR3 is TGTGCCAGCTCACCCCGGGGATCATACACTGAAGCTTTCTTT. Looking up the rest from reference TRBV18 and TRBJ1-1 gives the full variable domain: NAGVMQNPRHLVRRRGQEARLRCSPMKGHSHVYWYRQLPEEGLKFMVYLQKENIIDESGMPKERFSAEFPKEGPSILRIQQVVRGDSAAYFCASSPRGSYTEAFFGQGTRLTVV.

In this sample, this clonotype turned up many times. The V call is TRBV7-2, the J call TRBJ2-7, with D hard to call. Germline V gene lookup returns CDR1 SGHTA and CDR2 FQGNSA. CDR3 length equals 14 residues. Trimming took 1 base from V and 3 from J, leaving 10 bases between them. This CDR3 reads CASSLVVADYEQYF. CDR3 DNA: TGTGCCAGCAGCTTAGTTGTGGCCGACTACGAGCAGTACTTC.

The chain is built from TRBV9 and TRBJ2-2; perhaps TRBD2 as D (5 bases). Germline V lookup: CDR1 SGDLS, CDR2 YYNGEE. This CDR3 has 14 residues. Between the trimmed V and J ends, which lost 3 bases and 4 bases, there was a span of 10 bases. The CDR3 bases are TGTGCCAGCAGCGGGAGGCACTCCACCGGGGAGCTGTTTTTT. This sequence encodes CASSGRHSTGELFF.